Below, one T cell receptor beta chain is given with its context. Antigen unknown. Sequenced by immunoSEQ multiplex PCR; TCRdb stores in-frame clones only, minus some. This table has fewer than 100,000 clones, approximately 90% appearing once. The sample originates from a study of cytomegalovirus exposure and HLA in healthy donors. Whole-study results and caveats: In vitro testing confirmed three CMV-associated chains as specific for CMV antigens.

With 5 bases clipped from V and 2 bases from J, the junction kept 8 bases outside the gene matches. Germline CDR1 SGHTA, CDR2 FQGNSA. The CDR3 contains 16 residues. This chain joins TRBV7-2 and TRBJ1-2, with 10 nucleotides matching TRBD1. The source of this sequence is a man aged 25 to 45 in good health and CMV-seronegative. Sequenced sample: PBMCs. CDR3 bases: TGTGCCAGCAGCCTCAATCGGGACAGGGGCAACTATGGCTACACCTTC. Translating gives CASSLNRDRGNYGYTF.